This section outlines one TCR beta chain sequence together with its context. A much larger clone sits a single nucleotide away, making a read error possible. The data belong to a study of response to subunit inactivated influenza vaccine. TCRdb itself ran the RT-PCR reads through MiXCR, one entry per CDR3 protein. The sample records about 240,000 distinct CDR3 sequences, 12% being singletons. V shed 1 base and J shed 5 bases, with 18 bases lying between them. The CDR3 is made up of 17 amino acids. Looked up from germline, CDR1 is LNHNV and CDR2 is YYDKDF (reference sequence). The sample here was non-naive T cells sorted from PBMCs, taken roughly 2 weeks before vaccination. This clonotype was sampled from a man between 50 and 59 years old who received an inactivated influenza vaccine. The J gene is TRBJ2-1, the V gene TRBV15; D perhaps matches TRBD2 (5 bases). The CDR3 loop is CATSRVPRRRGNNEQFF. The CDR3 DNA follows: TGTGCCACCAGCAGAGTACCTAGGAGACGGGGAAACAATGAGCAGTTCTTC.